This T cell receptor beta chain originates from a study of CD4+ T cells in melanoma. The method was immunoSEQ multiplex PCR; TCRdb's version includes in-frame clones alone and lacks a portion of them. The sample lists 20,000 to 25,000 clones, around 80% occurring once. Trimming took off 4 bases at V and 4 bases at J, with 10 bases between the two ends. Germline values: CDR1 MNHNS, CDR2 SASEGT. The CDR3 covers 14 residues. The genes are TRBV6-1 and TRBJ2-2; D unresolved. The origin of this receptor is a human donor with melanoma. CDR3 nucleotides: TGTGCCAGCAGTGCCGCCCGATCCACCGGGGAGCTGTTTTTT. This encodes CASSAARSTGELFF.